This T cell receptor (beta chain) stems from a study of shared clonotypes between healthy human individuals (dated by TCRdb to the early 2020s). In the study overall: A few men and a couple of women, aged 18 to 49 years, made up the cohort. For each donor, CD4 naive and CD4 memory were each given three plates, CD8 naive was given two plates, and CD8 memory was given one plate. To estimate repertoire size and how much clonotype sharing occurs between individuals, the study deeply sequenced the blood TCR repertoires of several healthy adults. Different laboratories and diverse techniques were used to prepare libraries and sequence TCR repertoires, to increase sequencing depth and limit assay-specific biases. Per donor, leukapheresis produced somewhere between about 0.8 and 9.5 billion PBMCs. Broader findings and caveats from the paper: Even with the large sequencing depth, rarefaction of the sorted-subset datasets indicated that sequencing was incomplete. Estimated clonotype richness was generally larger for naive than for memory subsets. Only blood was sampled, and tissue TCR repertoires likely differ from those in blood. When a handful of donors were compared, the shared fraction of clonotypes was about 5.2% for naive CD4, approximately 3.3% for naive CD8, 2% to 2.5% for memory CD4, and 0.4% for memory CD8. Pairwise subsampling led to the expectation that sequencing depth would affect the degree of clonotype sharing among donors. Higher generation probabilities were observed for clonotypes shared by all four sorted-subset donors than for non-shared clonotypes. Because the study included a small number of donors, the genetic and exposure-history diversity represented was limited.

Healthy HIV-negative adults with no recently reported acute infections or vaccinations were included as donors. Only Caucasian adults living in Nashville, Tennessee, USA were represented among the donors. CD4+ T cells were enriched by magnetic negative selection, after which naive cells were positively selected on CD45RA and the negative fraction was taken as the memory subset. Blood was collected by leukapheresis, and PBMCs were isolated by Ficoll-Histopaque density gradient centrifugation and then cryopreserved in liquid nitrogen vapor phase. Analytical flow cytometry was used to check the purity and quantity of each magnetically sorted T cell population. From each sorted fraction, genomic DNA was isolated and quantified by UV absorbance on a Nanodrop 2000c. Using the deep immunoSEQ assay, TCR CDR3 regions were amplified from genomic DNA by multiplex PCR. Genomic DNA extracted from each cell subset was distributed evenly over all wells of several immunoSEQ 96-well plates, and each plate served as one replicate. For sorted subsets, each replicate PCR was loaded with 200 to 250 ng genomic DNA, equivalent to approximately 27,000 T cell genomes. Purified libraries were quantified with a Qubit 3.0 fluorometer, sized on a Bioanalyzer 2100, and re-quantified with the KAPA Library Quantification kit. A separate single-read 150-cycle Illumina NextSeq 550 flow cell was used to sequence each immunoSEQ 96-well plate. As for the original processing: The immunoSEQ output contained only junctional sequences without quality scores, so filtering could not match that applied to full-length reads. Sequences were annotated with PyIR, a Python wrapper for IgBLAST v1.9, and V/J genes and CDR3 were assigned using IMGT germline references. Reads were removed for weak V/J assignments (E-value above 1e-6), missing CDR3, stop codons, out-of-frame junctions, or ambiguous translated residues. V3J clonotypes were defined as sequences sharing an identical inferred V gene, J gene, and CDR3 amino acid sequence. Percentage overlap between repertoires was calculated by dividing the number of shared unique clonotypes by the size of the smaller repertoire. RTK rarefaction, the Chao1 estimator, and Recon v2.1 estimates of unobserved clonotypes were used to assess repertoire richness. Generation probabilities were computed with OLGA for all TCRbeta clonotypes obtained by the gDNA method from several donors. TCRdb stores this immuneACCESS table with in-frame sequences only. Part of the clones is absent; in the studies checked, under half of the shortfall reflects unresolved V genes, and no reason is known for the rest. That table supplies the V and J calls and clone size; D and trimming were determined from the DNA. The sample table shows a few million clones, and approximately 94% are seen once. Together, the top ten hold 0.13% of the sample.

About this clone: Its antigen has not been determined. Base qualities were left out, and no much larger clone turns up one base away.

V ends up 0 bases short and J 4 bases short, with an unmatched junction base count of 8. There are 16 amino acids in the CDR3, from cysteine to phenylalanine inclusive. Here the CDR3 DNA is all that survives: 48 bases in frame from base 1. CDR1 and CDR2 are drawn from the germline V gene (reference sequence): SGHNT, YYREEE. The clonotype was recovered from a man between 18 and 29 years old in good health. The rearranged segments are TRBV5-4 and TRBJ2-7, and TRBD2 matches 9 of the central bases. Material: naive CD4+ T cells sorted from blood. Taken with the paper, the label for cell subset or site translates to: CD45RA+ positively selected. The CDR3 region reads CASSLDRGTSFYEQYF. The nucleotide sequence reads TGTGCCAGCAGCTTGGACCGTGGGACTAGCTTTTACGAGCAGTACTTC.